Listed below are T cell receptor beta chains from one sample, sequenced in a study of T cell clones after liver transplantation. Produced via immunoSEQ multiplex PCR; TCRdb's table is partial and in-frame only. Among about 70,000 clones listed, approximately 80% were seen once. The sequencing here drew on CD4+ T cells from blood, taken 12 months after liver transplant. These receptors all stem from a human patient who received a liver transplant. Some T cells may be transferred from the graft donor. CDR3s include the opening cysteine and the closing phenylalanine or tryptophan. Each record gives: J gene, clone size, D gene, V gene, CDR3 protein, CDR3 DNA. A D gene is named only where the DNA matches it firmly. The size field is filled for only some rows; it gives once, few, many or a size class.

TRBJ1-5 NA NA TRBV28 CASSLAQELTQHF TGTGCCAGCAGTTTAGCCCAAGAGTTGACCCAGCATTTT
TRBJ2-3 NA NA TRBV19 CASSRLSDPGGQDTQYF TGTGCCAGTAGCCGACTGAGTGACCCGGGGGGCCAAGATACGCAGTATTTT
TRBJ2-7 NA NA TRBV2 CASREIYEQYF TGTGCCAGCAGAGAAATTTACGAGCAGTACTTC
TRBJ1-2 NA NA TRBV29-1 CSARTTNYGYTF TGCAGCGCCCGGACAACCAACTATGGCTACACCTTC
TRBJ1-2 NA TRBD1 TRBV6-1 CASSEAPWTGIYGYTF TGTGCCAGCAGTGAAGCGCCCTGGACAGGCATCTATGGCTACACCTTC
TRBJ2-3 NA NA TRBV11-3 CASGQTGTDTQYF TGTGCCAGCGGACAGACGGGCACAGATACGCAGTATTTT
TRBJ1-5 NA NA TRBV6-5 CASSSRGGNQPQHF TGTGCCAGCAGTTCAAGAGGGGGCAATCAGCCCCAGCATTTT
TRBJ2-1 NA TRBD2 TRBV7-2 CASSPRLAGDRNNEQFF TGTGCCAGCAGCCCGCGACTAGCGGGAGACCGTAACAATGAGCAGTTCTTC
TRBJ2-5 few NA TRBV2 CASSPFQETQYF TGTGCCAGCAGTCCATTCCAAGAGACCCAGTACTTC
TRBJ2-7 NA NA TRBV28 CASSKARGSYEQYF TGTGCCAGCAGTAAGGCCAGGGGTTCCTACGAGCAGTACTTC
TRBJ1-3 NA NA TRBV4-2 CASSQEGGAGNTIYF TGTGCCAGCAGCCAAGAGGGGGGAGCTGGAAACACCATATATTTT
TRBJ1-3 NA NA TRBV28 CASREDSSGNTIYF TGTGCCAGCAGAGAGGACAGCTCTGGAAACACCATATATTTT
TRBJ1-5 NA NA TRBV21-1 CASLLEPFLQPQHF TGTGCCAGCCTCCTTGAACCCTTTCTACAGCCCCAGCATTTT
TRBJ2-7 NA NA TRBV28 CASARAGSLGEQYF TGTGCCAGCGCCCGGGCTGGTTCATTGGGCGAGCAGTACTTC
TRBJ1-1 NA NA TRBV9 CASSPYRAGGNTEAFF TGTGCCAGCAGCCCGTATAGAGCAGGAGGGAACACTGAAGCTTTCTTT